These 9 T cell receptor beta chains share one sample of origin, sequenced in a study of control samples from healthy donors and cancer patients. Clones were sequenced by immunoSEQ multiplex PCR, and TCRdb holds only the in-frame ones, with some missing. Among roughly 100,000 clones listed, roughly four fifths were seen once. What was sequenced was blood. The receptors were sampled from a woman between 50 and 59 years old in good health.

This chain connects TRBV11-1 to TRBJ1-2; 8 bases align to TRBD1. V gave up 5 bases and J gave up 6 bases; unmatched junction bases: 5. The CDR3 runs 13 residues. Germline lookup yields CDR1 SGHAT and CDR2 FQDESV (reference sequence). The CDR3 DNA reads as TGTGCCAGCAGCAGACAGGGGTCCCATGGCTACACCTTC. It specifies CASSRQGSHGYTF. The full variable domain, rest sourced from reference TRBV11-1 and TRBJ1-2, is EAEVAQSPRYKITEKSQAVAFWCDPISGHATLYWYRQILGQGPELLVQFQDESVVDDSQLPKDRFSAERLKGVDSTLKIQPAELGDSAMYLCASSRQGSHGYTFGSGTRLTVV.

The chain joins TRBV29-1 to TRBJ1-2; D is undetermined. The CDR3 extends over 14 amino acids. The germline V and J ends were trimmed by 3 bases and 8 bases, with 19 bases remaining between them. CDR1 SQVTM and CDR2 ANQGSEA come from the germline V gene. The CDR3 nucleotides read TGCAGCGTTGACGCGTGGGCAGGCGCTAGCGGCTACACCTTC. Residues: CSVDAWAGASGYTF.

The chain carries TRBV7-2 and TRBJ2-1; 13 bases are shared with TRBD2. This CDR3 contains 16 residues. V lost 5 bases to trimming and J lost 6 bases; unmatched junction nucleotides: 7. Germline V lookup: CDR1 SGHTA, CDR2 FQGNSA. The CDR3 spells CASSPRRLAGGNEQFF. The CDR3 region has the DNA TGTGCCAGCAGCCCCCGCCGACTAGCGGGGGGCAATGAGCAGTTCTTC.

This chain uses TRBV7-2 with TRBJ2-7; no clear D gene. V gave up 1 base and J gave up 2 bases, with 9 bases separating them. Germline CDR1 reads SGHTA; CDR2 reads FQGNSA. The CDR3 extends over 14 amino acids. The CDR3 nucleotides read TGTGCCAGCAGCTTAGATTACGGCACCTACGAGCAGTACTTC. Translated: CASSLDYGTYEQYF. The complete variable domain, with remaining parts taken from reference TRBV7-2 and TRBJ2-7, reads GAGVSQSPSNKVTEKGKDVELRCDPISGHTALYWYRQSLGQGLEFLIYFQGNSAPDKSGLPSDRFSAERTGGSVSTLTIQRTQQEDSAVYLCASSLDYGTYEQYFGPGTRLTVT.

CDR3 DNA: TGTGCCAGCAGCCAGGGGACTTTGTCCTACGAGCAGTACTTC. Its translation: CASSQGTLSYEQYF. This chain joins TRBV3-1 (or the pseudogene TRBV3-2) and TRBJ2-7, with a possible D match to TRBD2 (6 bases). The CDR3 contains 14 residues. Germline assignment: CDR1 LGHDT and CDR2 YNNKEL (reference sequence). Trimming took 3 bases from V and 1 from J, leaving 10 bases between them.

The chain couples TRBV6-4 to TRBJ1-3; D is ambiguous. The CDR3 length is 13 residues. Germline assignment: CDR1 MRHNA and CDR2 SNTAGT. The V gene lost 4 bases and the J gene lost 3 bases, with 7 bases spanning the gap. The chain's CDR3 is CASSVGIGNTIYF. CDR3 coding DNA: TGTGCCAGCAGTGTGGGTATTGGAAACACCATATATTTT.

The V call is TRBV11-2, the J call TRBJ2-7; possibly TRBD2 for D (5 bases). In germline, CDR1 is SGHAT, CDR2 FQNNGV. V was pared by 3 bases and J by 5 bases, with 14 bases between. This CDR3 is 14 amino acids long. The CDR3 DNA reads TGTGCCAGCAGCTTGGAAAGAGGGTCCCACGAGCAGTACTTC. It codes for CASSLERGSHEQYF. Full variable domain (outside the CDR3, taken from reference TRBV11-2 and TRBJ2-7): EAGVAQSPRYKIIEKRQSVAFWCNPISGHATLYWYQQILGQGPKLLIQFQNNGVVDDSQLPKDRFSAERLKGVDSTLKIQPAKLEDSAVYLCASSLERGSHEQYFGPGTRLTVT.

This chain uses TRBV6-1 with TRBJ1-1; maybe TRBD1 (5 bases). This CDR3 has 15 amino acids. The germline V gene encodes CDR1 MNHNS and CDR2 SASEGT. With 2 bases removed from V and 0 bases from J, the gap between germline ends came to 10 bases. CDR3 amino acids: CASSENGGLNTEAFF. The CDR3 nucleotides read TGTGCCAGCAGTGAAAACGGGGGGTTGAACACTGAAGCTTTCTTT.

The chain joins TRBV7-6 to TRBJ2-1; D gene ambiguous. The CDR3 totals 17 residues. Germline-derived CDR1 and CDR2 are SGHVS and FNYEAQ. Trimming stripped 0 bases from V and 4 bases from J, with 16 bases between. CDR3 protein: CASSLAGNLGNYNEQFF. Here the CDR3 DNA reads TGTGCCAGCAGCTTAGCGGGGAATTTGGGGAATTACAATGAGCAGTTCTTC.